This TCR beta chain was identified during a study of blood T cell repertoires in COVID-19. Study in general: Both acute and convalescent COVID-19 samples were obtained from the United States, Italy and Spain.

Sequencing was performed with immunoSEQ multiplex PCR; in TCRdb, only in-frame clones are kept and a portion is missing. Altogether about 220,000 clones are present, 80% to 90% being singletons, with the ten largest covering around 3.5%. V gave up 5 bases and J gave up 1 base, with 14 bases separating them. Germline-derived CDR1 and CDR2 are SGHAT and FQNNGV. The CDR3 spans 15 residues. Self-reported history from a screening survey and questionnaire set each donor's cohort. The rearrangement joins TRBV11-2 to TRBJ1-1; D not certain. The sequencing sample was made of PBMCs or T cells enriched from blood (not recorded which). The receptor was derived from a woman aged 40 to 50 with acute COVID-19. CDR3 region: CASSLPHSGNTEAFF. The CDR3 nucleotides are TGTGCCAGCAGCCTCCCACATTCGGGGAACACTGAAGCTTTCTTT.